Listed below are T cell receptor beta chains from one sample, sequenced in a study of blood T cell repertoires in COVID-19. The table came from immunoSEQ multiplex PCR; TCRdb's copy has only in-frame clones and leaves some out. Among roughly 190,000 clones listed, approximately 86% were seen once. The source material was PBMCs or T cells enriched from blood (not recorded which). All receptors come from an older woman with acute COVID-19. Both conserved end residues are part of each CDR3. Each record gives: J gene, clone size, V gene, D gene, CDR3 protein, CDR3 DNA. The D gene is left open where the match is weak. Some rows mark clone size as missing; the rest say once, few, many or name a class of expanded clone.

TRBJ2-3 NA TRBV11-2 NA CASSLNSAGSTQYF TGTGCCAGCAGCTTAAATAGCGCGGGTTCTACGCAGTATTTT
TRBJ2-1 NA TRBV4-3 NA CASSRDSNEQFF TGCGCCAGCAGCCGGGACTCTAATGAGCAGTTCTTC
TRBJ1-2 NA TRBV5-1 NA CASSLEGDFRHYGYTF TGCGCCAGCAGCTTGGAAGGGGACTTTAGACACTATGGCTACACCTTC
TRBJ1-4 many TRBV9 NA CASSVGGLSNEKLFF TGTGCCAGCAGCGTCGGAGGGCTGAGCAATGAAAAACTGTTTTTT
TRBJ2-7 NA TRBV7-2 TRBD1 CASRPDRAYYEQYF TGTGCCAGCAGGCCAGACAGGGCTTACTACGAGCAGTACTTC
TRBJ2-7 NA TRBV5-5 TRBD2 CASSRQSGGDTYEQYF TGTGCCAGCAGCAGGCAAAGTGGGGGGGATACCTACGAGCAGTACTTC
TRBJ1-1 few TRBV18 TRBD1 CASSPTGAVNTEAFF TGTGCCAGCTCACCAACAGGGGCGGTAAACACTGAAGCTTTCTTT
TRBJ1-4 NA TRBV27 NA CASSLMGVEKLFF TGTGCCAGCAGTTTAATGGGAGTGGAAAAACTGTTTTTT
TRBJ2-2 once TRBV7-9 TRBD2 CASSLKAGINTGELFF TGTGCCAGCAGCTTAAAAGCGGGAATAAACACCGGGGAGCTGTTTTTT
TRBJ1-5 NA TRBV9 NA CASSVEAKGQPQHF TGTGCCAGCAGCGTAGAAGCTAAGGGGCAGCCCCAGCATTTT
TRBJ2-7 NA TRBV6-2/TRBV6-3 TRBD2 CASSWDYSYEQYF TGTGCCAGCAGTTGGGACTACTCCTACGAGCAGTACTTC
TRBJ1-5 NA TRBV6-5 TRBD1 CASKRDRGNQPQHF TGTGCCAGCAAAAGGGACAGGGGCAATCAGCCCCAGCATTTT
TRBJ1-1 NA TRBV28 TRBD1 CASSAQGAYTEAFF TGTGCCAGCAGTGCACAGGGGGCGTACACTGAAGCTTTCTTT
TRBJ2-7 NA TRBV5-1 TRBD2 CASSYATSGSPYEQYF TGCGCCAGCAGCTATGCGACTAGCGGGAGCCCCTACGAGCAGTACTTC
TRBJ1-1 once TRBV29-1 NA CSVAGELNTEAFF TGCAGCGTTGCGGGAGAGTTAAACACTGAAGCTTTCTTT
TRBJ1-2 NA TRBV30 NA CAWSPTSGIYGYTF TGTGCCTGGAGTCCCACCTCAGGAATCTATGGCTACACCTTC
TRBJ1-2 NA TRBV27 NA CASSFGRGGDYGYTF TGTGCCAGCAGTTTCGGTCGAGGGGGGGATTACGGCTACACCTTC
TRBJ2-1 once TRBV5-4 TRBD2 CASSSSSGRRNEQFF TGTGCCAGCAGCTCATCTAGCGGCCGTCGGAATGAGCAGTTCTTC
TRBJ2-1 few TRBV2 TRBD2 CASNPAGLKGQFF TGTGCCAGCAACCCAGCGGGGCTTAAGGGGCAGTTCTTC
TRBJ2-1 NA TRBV5-4 TRBD2 CASSLGGRANEQFF TGTGCCAGCAGCTTGGGAGGGAGGGCTAATGAGCAGTTCTTC
TRBJ1-6 NA TRBV9 NA CASSVEFPGSSPLHF TGTGCCAGCAGCGTAGAGTTCCCGGGGAGCTCACCCCTCCACTTT
TRBJ1-1 NA TRBV4-3 NA CASSQDAGASNTEAFF TGCGCCAGCAGCCAAGATGCAGGGGCCTCGAACACTGAAGCTTTCTTT
TRBJ1-2 NA TRBV2 NA CASLLGAGYGYTF TGTGCCAGTCTCTTGGGGGCTGGCTATGGCTACACCTTC
TRBJ1-3 NA TRBV7-2 NA CASSLGRTGNTIYF TGTGCCAGCAGCTTAGGCAGGACTGGAAACACCATATATTTT
TRBJ2-3 NA TRBV13 NA CASSSRTVSTDTQYF TGTGCCAGCAGCTCTCGGACAGTTAGCACAGATACGCAGTATTTT
TRBJ1-6 NA TRBV9 TRBD1 CASSVGKGADSPLHF TGTGCCAGCAGCGTAGGGAAGGGGGCGGATTCACCCCTCCACTTT
TRBJ1-5 once TRBV7-2 NA CASSLTGNSNQPQHF TGTGCCAGCAGCTTAACAGGAAATAGCAATCAGCCCCAGCATTTT
TRBJ1-3 NA TRBV18 NA CASSPPSGIGNTIYF TGTGCCAGCTCACCACCCTCAGGAATTGGAAACACCATATATTTT
TRBJ1-4 once TRBV4-1 NA CASSQVQGEKLFF TGCGCCAGCAGCCAAGTTCAGGGAGAAAAACTGTTTTTT
TRBJ1-2 NA TRBV7-9 NA CASSSGGGYTF TGTGCCAGCAGCTCTGGTGGCGGCTACACCTTC
TRBJ2-1 NA TRBV5-5 NA CASSSKDRGATYNEQFF TGTGCCAGCAGCTCTAAAGACCGCGGGGCCACCTACAATGAGCAGTTCTTC
TRBJ2-1 NA TRBV7-2 NA CASSLKGTGNYNEQFF TGTGCCAGCAGCTTAAAAGGAACAGGGAATTACAATGAGCAGTTCTTC